One sample yielded the 15 T cell receptor beta chains listed below, sequenced in a study of shared clonotypes between healthy human individuals. Terminally differentiated effector memory CD45RA+ cells were left out of the naive CD8 fraction, which was CD45RO-negative and positively selected for CCR7. The method was immunoSEQ multiplex PCR; TCRdb's version includes in-frame clones alone and lacks a portion of them. The sample records approximately 2,000,000 clones, about 93% being singletons. Sequenced material: naive CD8+ T cells from PBMCs. All receptors derive from a man aged 18 to 30 in good health. Some clones in this sample may be carry-over from other donors' samples.

The chain is built from TRBV2 and TRBJ1-3; D is ambiguous. Germline V gene data show CDR1 as SNHLY and CDR2 as FYNNEI. This CDR3 has 17 amino acids. V dropped 1 base and J dropped 1 base, with 14 bases sitting between them. The CDR3 spells CASSEVRGPESGNTIYF. CDR3 coding DNA: TGTGCCAGCAGTGAAGTTCGGGGTCCCGAATCTGGAAACACCATATATTTT.

J is TRBJ2-7 and V is TRBV10-3, with D possibly TRBD2 on 6 matching bases. CDR1 ENHRY and CDR2 SYGVKD come from the germline V gene. The germline V and J ends were trimmed by 4 bases and 6 bases, with 22 bases remaining between them. The CDR3 consists of 16 residues. CDR3 residues: CAISAFERKNGGEQYF. CDR3 nucleotide sequence: TGTGCCATCAGTGCGTTCGAACGGAAGAACGGGGGCGAGCAGTACTTC.

On this clone itself: The same CDR3 arises from other DNA sequences in this sample as well. The rearrangement joins TRBV7-3 to TRBJ1-1, with unresolved D. The CDR3 sequence is 14 residues long. The germline V gene has CDR1 SGHTA and CDR2 FQGTGA. The V gene lost 1 base and the J gene lost 0 bases, with 6 bases spanning the gap. The CDR3 region has the DNA TGTGCCAGCAGCTTAAACAGAATGAACACTGAAGCTTTCTTT. Translation: CASSLNRMNTEAFF.

This chain joins TRBV7-8 and TRBJ2-5; weak D call: TRBD1 (5 bases). The CDR3 length is 13 residues. The V gene's germline CDR1 is SGHVS and CDR2 FQNEAQ. V lost 5 bases and J 13 bases, leaving 20 bases between the germline ends. CDR3 amino acids: CASSQGVEPAPYF. DNA for the CDR3: TGTGCCAGCAGCCAGGGCGTGGAGCCGGCCCCGTACTTC.

About this clone itself: Other DNA sequences within the sample encode an identical CDR3. The J gene is TRBJ1-2, the V gene TRBV28; weak D call: TRBD1 (6 bases). The CDR3 contains 13 residues. Germline V CDR1 and CDR2: MDHEN, SYDVKM. Trimming removed 3 bases from V and 2 bases from J, with 7 bases in between. As DNA, the CDR3 is TGTGCCAGCAGTTTCAGGGGAAACTATGGCTACACCTTC. Its translation is CASSFRGNYGYTF.

The V gene is TRBV5-6, the J gene TRBJ1-1; 7 bases map to TRBD1. From germline, CDR1 is SGHDT and CDR2 YYEEEE. The CDR3 runs 16 residues. Trimming cost V 0 bases and J 2 bases; bases outside gene matches: 7. The chain's CDR3 is CASSLAGRGHNTEAFF. The CDR3 DNA sequence: TGTGCCAGCAGCTTGGCCGGTAGGGGGCACAACACTGAAGCTTTCTTT. The full variable domain, completed using reference TRBV5-6 and TRBJ1-1, is DAGVTQSPTHLIKTRGQQVTLRCSPKSGHDTVSWYQQALGQGPQFIFQYYEEEERQRGNFPDRFSGHQFPNYSSELNVNALLLGDSALYLCASSLAGRGHNTEAFFGQGTRLTVV.

The CDR3 sequence: CASSQDGGVNTEAFF. The CDR3 DNA follows: TGTGCCAGCAGCCAAGACGGAGGGGTAAACACTGAAGCTTTCTTT. The genes are TRBV7-8 and TRBJ1-1; maybe TRBD1 (5 bases). The germline gives CDR1 SGHVS, CDR2 FQNEAQ. The V end lost 5 bases, the J end lost 2 bases, and 15 bases lay between the germline ends. CDR3 length: 15 residues. Based on the CDR3 plus reference TRBV7-8 and TRBJ1-1, the full variable domain is GAGVSQSPRYKVAKRGQDVALRCDPISGHVSLFWYQQALGQGPEFLTYFQNEAQLDKSGLPSDRFFAERPEGSVSTLKIQRTQQEDSAVYLCASSQDGGVNTEAFFGQGTRLTVV.

The rearrangement joins TRBV7-3 to TRBJ1-1; 7 bases line up with TRBD1. Germline CDR1 reads SGHTA; CDR2 reads FQGTGA. The CDR3 runs to 15 residues. Germline trimming cut 5 bases from V and 0 bases from J; bases unmatched to any gene: 6. The DNA of the CDR3 is TGTGCCAGCAGCCCGCGACAGGGAATGAACACTGAAGCTTTCTTT. Translating gives CASSPRQGMNTEAFF.

The chain recombines TRBV9 with TRBJ1-2, with no clear D. CDR1 is SGDLS and CDR2 is YYNGEE in the germline V gene. The CDR3 consists of 12 residues. V was trimmed by 3 bases and J by 4 bases, leaving 7 bases between them. In DNA form, the CDR3 reads TGTGCCAGCAGCGGCCCTCTCTATGGCTACACCTTC. It specifies CASSGPLYGYTF.

The CDR3 nucleotides read TGCAGTGCTCATCTTCCCCGCGAGCAGTACTTC. Translating gives CSAHLPREQYF. The chain uses TRBV20-1 and TRBJ2-7, with D hard to call. The CDR3 is 11 amino acids. Trimming shortened V by 5 bases and J by 6 bases, and 11 bases separated the two germline ends. CDR1 and CDR2 from the germline V gene are DFQATT and SNEGSKA (reference sequence).

This sequence joins TRBV30 and TRBJ1-4; D not resolved. The germline V gene encodes CDR1 GTSNPN and CDR2 SVGIG (reference sequence). The CDR3 sequence is 13 residues long. V gave up 0 bases and J gave up 4 bases, with 6 bases separating them. In DNA form, the CDR3 reads TGTGCCTGGAGTGTACGCAGTAATGAAAAACTGTTTTTT. Protein: CAWSVRSNEKLFF.

The V gene is TRBV27, the J gene TRBJ2-1; 9 bases are shared with TRBD2. Germline assignment: CDR1 MNHEY and CDR2 SMNVEV (reference sequence). With 5 bases clipped from V and 4 bases from J, the junction kept 15 bases outside the gene matches. The length of the CDR3 is 18 residues. The CDR3 DNA reads as TGTGCCAGCAGTCTGTTAGGCCCTAGCGGGACATCTTACAATGAGCAGTTCTTC. Translated, it gives CASSLLGPSGTSYNEQFF.

This rearrangement joins TRBV7-2 to TRBJ1-1; TRBD1 might be the D (5 bases). Trimming took 5 bases from V and 6 from J, leaving 10 bases between them. CDR1 is SGHTA and CDR2 is FQGNSA in the germline V gene. This CDR3 spans 12 amino acids. In DNA, the CDR3 is TGTGCCAGCAGCACTCGGACACCTGAAGCTTTCTTT. It specifies CASSTRTPEAFF. Drawing the rest from reference TRBV7-2 and TRBJ1-1, the complete variable domain is GAGVSQSPSNKVTEKGKDVELRCDPISGHTALYWYRQSLGQGLEFLIYFQGNSAPDKSGLPSDRFSAERTGGSVSTLTIQRTQQEDSAVYLCASSTRTPEAFFGQGTRLTVV.

The V and J genes are TRBV4-1 and TRBJ2-2; D gene uncertain. Germline values: CDR1 MGHRA, CDR2 YSYEKL. The V and J ends lost 0 bases and 6 bases respectively, with 8 bases between them. This CDR3 comprises 14 residues. The CDR3 region is CASSQDFFSGELFF. The CDR3 DNA is TGCGCCAGCAGCCAAGATTTCTTTTCCGGGGAGCTGTTTTTT.

CDR3 in DNA: TGTGCCAGCAGTTCATTAGCGGGAGGGCCTTACGAGCAGTTCTTC. This encodes CASSSLAGGPYEQFF. The chain is built from TRBV28 and TRBJ2-1; 11 bases fit TRBD2. Germline CDR1 MDHEN, CDR2 SYDVKM. V lost 4 bases to trimming and J lost 10 bases; unmatched junction nucleotides: 9. The CDR3 has 15 residues.